This T cell receptor beta chain was captured by sequencing in a study of B cell selection in AIRE deficiency. Regulatory T cells were sorted as CD4+CD25hiCD127low/negative. Generated by immunoSEQ multiplex PCR, the TCRdb table keeps only in-frame clones and is missing some. The sample yields roughly 18,000 clones, about 92% seen once. The sample holds one count of this clone. CDR1 and CDR2 (germline): SGDLS, YYNGEE. V lost 0 bases and J 0 bases, leaving 6 bases between the germline ends. This CDR3 is 15 amino acids long. Input material: CD4+CD25+ Tregs sorted from PBMCs. The chain joins TRBV9 to TRBJ1-4; D gene uncertain. The clonotype was recovered from a human donor in good health. This chain's CDR3 is CASSVGPSTNEKLFF. The CDR3 DNA is TGTGCCAGCAGCGTAGGACCCTCAACTAATGAAAAACTGTTTTTT.